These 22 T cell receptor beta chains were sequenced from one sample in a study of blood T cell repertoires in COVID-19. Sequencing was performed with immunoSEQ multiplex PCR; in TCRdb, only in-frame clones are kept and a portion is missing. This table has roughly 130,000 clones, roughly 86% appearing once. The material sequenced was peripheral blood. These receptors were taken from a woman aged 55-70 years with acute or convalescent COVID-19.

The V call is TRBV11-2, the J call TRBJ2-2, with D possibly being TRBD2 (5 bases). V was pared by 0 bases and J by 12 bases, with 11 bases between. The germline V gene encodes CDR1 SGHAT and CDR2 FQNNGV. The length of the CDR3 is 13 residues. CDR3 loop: CASSLDSVAKLFF. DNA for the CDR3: TGTGCCAGCAGCTTAGATAGCGTGGCGAAGCTGTTTTTT.

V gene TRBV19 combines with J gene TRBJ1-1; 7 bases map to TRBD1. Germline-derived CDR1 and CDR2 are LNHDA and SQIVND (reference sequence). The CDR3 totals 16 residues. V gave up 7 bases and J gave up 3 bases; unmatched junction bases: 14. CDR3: CASTSLTGRMYTEAFF. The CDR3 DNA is TGTGCCAGTACCAGCCTGACAGGGCGAATGTACACTGAAGCTTTCTTT.

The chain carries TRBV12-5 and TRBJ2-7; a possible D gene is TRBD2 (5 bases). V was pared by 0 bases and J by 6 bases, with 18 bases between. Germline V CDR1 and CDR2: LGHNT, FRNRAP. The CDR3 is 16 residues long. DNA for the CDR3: TGTGCTAGTGGTTTGGTACTAGGCGGGTCATTGGGCGAGCAGTACGTC. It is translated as CASGLVLGGSLGEQYV.

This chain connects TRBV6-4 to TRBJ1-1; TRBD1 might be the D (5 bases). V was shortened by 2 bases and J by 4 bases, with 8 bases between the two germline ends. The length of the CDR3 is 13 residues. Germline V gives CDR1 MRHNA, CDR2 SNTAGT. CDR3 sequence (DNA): TGTGCCAGCAGTGACAGGGGCGGCACTGAAGCTTTCTTT. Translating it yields CASSDRGGTEAFF.

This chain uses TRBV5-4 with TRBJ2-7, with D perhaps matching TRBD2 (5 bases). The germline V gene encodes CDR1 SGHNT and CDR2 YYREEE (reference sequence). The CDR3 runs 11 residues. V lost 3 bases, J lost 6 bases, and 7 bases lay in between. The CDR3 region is CASSYLAEQYF. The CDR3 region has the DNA TGTGCCAGCAGCTATCTAGCCGAGCAGTACTTC.

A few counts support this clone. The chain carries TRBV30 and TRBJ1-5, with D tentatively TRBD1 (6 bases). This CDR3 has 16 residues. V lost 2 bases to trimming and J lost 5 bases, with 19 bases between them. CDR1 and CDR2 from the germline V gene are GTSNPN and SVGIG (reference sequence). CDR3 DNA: TGTGCCTGGAGTTGGGCGGGGGCTCAAGGGGATCAGCCCCAGCATTTT. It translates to CAWSWAGAQGDQPQHF.

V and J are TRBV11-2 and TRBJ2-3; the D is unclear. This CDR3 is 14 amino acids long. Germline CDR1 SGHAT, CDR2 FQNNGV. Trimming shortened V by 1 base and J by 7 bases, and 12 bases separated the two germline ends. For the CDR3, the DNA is TGTGCCAGCAGCTTAGGGCGGTACACGAATACGCAGTATTTT. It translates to CASSLGRYTNTQYF.

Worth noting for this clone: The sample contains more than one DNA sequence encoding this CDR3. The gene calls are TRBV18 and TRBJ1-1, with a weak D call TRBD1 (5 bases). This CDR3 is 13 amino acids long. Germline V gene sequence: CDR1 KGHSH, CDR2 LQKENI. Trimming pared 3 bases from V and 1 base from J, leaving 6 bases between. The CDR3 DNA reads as TGTGCCAGCTCACCGGGGGGGAACACTGAAGCTTTCTTT. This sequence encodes CASSPGGNTEAFF. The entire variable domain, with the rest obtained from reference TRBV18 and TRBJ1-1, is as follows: NAGVMQNPRHLVRRRGQEARLRCSPMKGHSHVYWYRQLPEEGLKFMVYLQKENIIDESGMPKERFSAEFPKEGPSILRIQQVVRGDSAAYFCASSPGGNTEAFFGQGTRLTVV.

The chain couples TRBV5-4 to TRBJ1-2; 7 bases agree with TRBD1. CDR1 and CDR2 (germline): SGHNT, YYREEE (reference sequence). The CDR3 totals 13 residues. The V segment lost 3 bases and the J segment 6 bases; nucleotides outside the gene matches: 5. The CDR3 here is CASSYDRANGYTF. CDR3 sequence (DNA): TGTGCCAGCAGCTACGACAGGGCAAATGGCTACACCTTC. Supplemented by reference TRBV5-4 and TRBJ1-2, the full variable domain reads ETGVTQSPTHLIKTRGQQVTLRCSSQSGHNTVSWYQQALGQGPQFIFQYYREEENGRGNFPPRFSGLQFPNYSSELNVNALELDDSALYLCASSYDRANGYTFGSGTRLTVV.

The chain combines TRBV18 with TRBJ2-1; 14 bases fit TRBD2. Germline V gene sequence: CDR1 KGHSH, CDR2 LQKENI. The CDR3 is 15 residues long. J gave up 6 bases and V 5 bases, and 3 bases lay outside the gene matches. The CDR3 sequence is CASSSGTSGSNEQFF. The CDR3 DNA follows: TGTGCCAGCTCATCGGGGACTAGCGGGAGCAATGAGCAGTTCTTC.

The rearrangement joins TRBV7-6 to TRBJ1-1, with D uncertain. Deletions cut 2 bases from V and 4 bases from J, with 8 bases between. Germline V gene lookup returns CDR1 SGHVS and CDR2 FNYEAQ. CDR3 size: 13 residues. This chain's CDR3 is CASSLSPGTEAFF. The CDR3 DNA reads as TGTGCCAGCAGCTTAAGTCCGGGCACTGAAGCTTTCTTT. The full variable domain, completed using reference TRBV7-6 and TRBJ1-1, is GAGVSQSPRYKVTKRGQDVALRCDPISGHVSLYWYRQALGQGPEFLTYFNYEAQQDKSGLPNDRFSAERPEGSISTLTIQRTEQRDSAMYRCASSLSPGTEAFFGQGTRLTVV.

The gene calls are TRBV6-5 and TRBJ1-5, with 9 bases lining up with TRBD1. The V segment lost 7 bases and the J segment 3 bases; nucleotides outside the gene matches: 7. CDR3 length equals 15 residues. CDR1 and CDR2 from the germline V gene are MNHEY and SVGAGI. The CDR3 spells CASIAGTGINQPQHF. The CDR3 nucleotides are TGTGCCAGCATTGCCGGGACAGGGATCAATCAGCCCCAGCATTTT.

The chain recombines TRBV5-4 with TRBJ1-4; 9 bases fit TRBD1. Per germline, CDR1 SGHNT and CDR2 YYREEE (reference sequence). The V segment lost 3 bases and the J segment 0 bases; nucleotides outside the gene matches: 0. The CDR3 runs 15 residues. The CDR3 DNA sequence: TGTGCCAGCAGCTGGGACAGGGCAACTAATGAAAAACTGTTTTTT. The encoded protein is CASSWDRATNEKLFF.

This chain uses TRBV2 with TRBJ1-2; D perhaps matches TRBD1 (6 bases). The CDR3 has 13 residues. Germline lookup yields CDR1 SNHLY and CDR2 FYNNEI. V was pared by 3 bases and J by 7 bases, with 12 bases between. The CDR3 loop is CASSDRGRIGYTF. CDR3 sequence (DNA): TGTGCCAGCAGTGACAGGGGAAGGATTGGCTACACCTTC.

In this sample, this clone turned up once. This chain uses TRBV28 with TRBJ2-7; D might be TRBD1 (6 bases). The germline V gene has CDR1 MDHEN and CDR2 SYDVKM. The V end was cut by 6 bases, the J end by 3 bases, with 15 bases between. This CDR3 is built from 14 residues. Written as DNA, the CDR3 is TGTGCCAGCAGGCCCCCGGGACAAATCTACGAGCAGTACTTC. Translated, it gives CASRPPGQIYEQYF.

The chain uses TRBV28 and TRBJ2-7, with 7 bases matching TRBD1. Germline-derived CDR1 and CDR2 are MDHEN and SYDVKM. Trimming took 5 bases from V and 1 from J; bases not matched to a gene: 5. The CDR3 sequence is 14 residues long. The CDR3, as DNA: TGTGCCAGCAGTCCCTCAGGGGGATCCTACGAGCAGTACTTC. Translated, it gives CASSPSGGSYEQYF.

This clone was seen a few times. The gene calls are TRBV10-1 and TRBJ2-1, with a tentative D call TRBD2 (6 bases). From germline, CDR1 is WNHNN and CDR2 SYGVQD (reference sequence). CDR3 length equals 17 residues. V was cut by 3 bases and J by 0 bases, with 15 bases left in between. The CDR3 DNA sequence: TGCGCCAGCAGTGATTATAGCGGATTGAGCTCCTACAATGAGCAGTTCTTC. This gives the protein CASSDYSGLSSYNEQFF.

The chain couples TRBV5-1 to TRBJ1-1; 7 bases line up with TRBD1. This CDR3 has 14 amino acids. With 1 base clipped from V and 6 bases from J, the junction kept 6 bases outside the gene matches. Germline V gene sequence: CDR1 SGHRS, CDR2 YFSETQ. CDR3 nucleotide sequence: TGCGCCAGCAGCTTGTTTGACAGGGCTTCTGAAGCTTTCTTT. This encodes CASSLFDRASEAFF.

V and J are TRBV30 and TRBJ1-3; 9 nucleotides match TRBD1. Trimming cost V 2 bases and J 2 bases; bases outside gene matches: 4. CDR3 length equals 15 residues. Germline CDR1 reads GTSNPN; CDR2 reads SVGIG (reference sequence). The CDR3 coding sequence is TGTGCCTGGAGTCGTCACAGGGGGCCTGGAAACACCATATATTTT. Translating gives CAWSRHRGPGNTIYF.

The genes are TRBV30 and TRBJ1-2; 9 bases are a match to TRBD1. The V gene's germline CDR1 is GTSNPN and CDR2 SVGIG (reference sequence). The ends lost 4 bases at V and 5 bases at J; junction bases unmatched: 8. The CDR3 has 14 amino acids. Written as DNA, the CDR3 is TGTGCCTGGAATATACAGGGGGCTTGGTATGGCTACACCTTC. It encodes CAWNIQGAWYGYTF.

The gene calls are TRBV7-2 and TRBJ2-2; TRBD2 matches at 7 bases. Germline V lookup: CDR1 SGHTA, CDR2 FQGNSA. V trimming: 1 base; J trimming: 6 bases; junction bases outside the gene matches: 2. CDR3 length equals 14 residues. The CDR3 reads CASSLVGGAGELFF. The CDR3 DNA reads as TGTGCCAGCAGCTTAGTTGGGGGGGCCGGGGAGCTGTTTTTT. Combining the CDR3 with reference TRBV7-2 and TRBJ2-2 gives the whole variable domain GAGVSQSPSNKVTEKGKDVELRCDPISGHTALYWYRQSLGQGLEFLIYFQGNSAPDKSGLPSDRFSAERTGGSVSTLTIQRTQQEDSAVYLCASSLVGGAGELFFGEGSRLTVL.

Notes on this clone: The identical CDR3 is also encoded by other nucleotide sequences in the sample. This CDR3 is CASSFGQGSNQPQHF. The DNA of the CDR3 is TGTGCCAGCAGTTTCGGACAGGGTAGCAATCAGCCCCAGCATTTT. The chain couples TRBV28 to TRBJ1-5, with 8 nucleotides matching TRBD1. This CDR3 has 15 amino acids. After removal of 3 bases from V and 0 bases from J, the junction contained 1 base not matched to a gene. Germline CDR1 is MDHEN and CDR2 is SYDVKM.